The 19 T cell receptor beta chains presented below share a single source sample, sequenced in a study of T cell changes during pregnancy in multiple sclerosis. The table came from immunoSEQ multiplex PCR; TCRdb's copy has only in-frame clones and leaves some out. Among roughly 90,000 clones listed, 91% were seen once. Sequencing used peripheral blood, obtained before pregnancy. These receptors were collected from a female donor with multiple sclerosis, enrolled in a pregnancy study.

The chain couples TRBV18 to TRBJ1-3, with D unclear. V gave up 2 bases and J gave up 5 bases, with 13 bases separating them. Germline-derived CDR1 and CDR2 are KGHSH and LQKENI. The CDR3 runs to 15 residues. CDR3 nucleotide sequence: TGTGCCAGCTCACCAGATGCGCGAGGGCGAAACACCATATATTTT. Translation gives CASSPDARGRNTIYF.

V is TRBV27 and J is TRBJ2-1; the match to TRBD2 covers 9 bases. With V trimmed by 2 bases and J by 7 bases, 6 bases remained unmatched. There are 15 residues in the CDR3. CDR1 is MNHEY and CDR2 is SMNVEV in the germline V gene (reference sequence). The CDR3 reads CASSLGSGGENEQFF. In DNA, the CDR3 is TGTGCCAGCAGTTTAGGTAGCGGGGGAGAGAATGAGCAGTTCTTC.

V gene TRBV6-1 combines with J gene TRBJ2-5, with 9 bases fitting TRBD2. The CDR3 is 15 amino acids. The V segment lost 7 bases and the J segment 2 bases; nucleotides outside the gene matches: 8. Germline values: CDR1 MNHNS, CDR2 SASEGT. The CDR3 DNA follows: TGTGCCAGCAAGGCGCTAGCGGGGAGGCAAGAGACCCAGTACTTC. Its translation is CASKALAGRQETQYF.

The gene calls are TRBV7-3 and TRBJ2-1; possible D gene TRBD1, 6 bases. The CDR3 is 13 residues long. Germline V CDR1 and CDR2: SGHTA, FQGTGA. V lost 3 bases and J 12 bases, leaving 15 bases between the germline ends. CDR3 coding DNA: TGTGCCAGCAGCTTGGACAGTGCCTTGGGGCAGTTCTTC. As protein: CASSLDSALGQFF.

This clone has just one count. V is TRBV19 and J is TRBJ1-2; possibly TRBD1 for D (5 bases). CDR1 and CDR2 from the germline V gene are LNHDA and SQIVND (reference sequence). CDR3 length equals 12 residues. Between the trimmed V and J ends, which lost 9 bases and 2 bases, there was a span of 10 bases. CDR3 nucleotides: TGTGCCAGCACGCCAGGGAACTATGGCTACACCTTC. Translation: CASTPGNYGYTF.

The chain employs TRBV19 and TRBJ2-7; no clear D gene. The CDR3 sequence is 13 residues long. Germline V gene data show CDR1 as LNHDA and CDR2 as SQIVND (reference sequence). Trimming stripped 2 bases from V and 3 bases from J, with 8 bases between. The chain's CDR3 is CASSISHSYEQYF. The CDR3 DNA is TGTGCCAGTAGTATATCCCACAGCTACGAGCAGTACTTC.

The chain couples TRBV5-1 to TRBJ1-5; tentative D call: TRBD1 (6 bases). Germline V gene lookup returns CDR1 SGHRS and CDR2 YFSETQ. CDR3 length equals 15 residues. V lost 0 bases and J lost 6, with 13 bases in between. CDR3 sequence (DNA): TGCGCCAGCAGCTTGGACCCGGGGGGCCGTCAGCCCCAGCATTTT. It translates to CASSLDPGGRQPQHF. The full variable domain, rest sourced from reference TRBV5-1 and TRBJ1-5, is KAGVTQTPRYLIKTRGQQVTLSCSPISGHRSVSWYQQTPGQGLQFLFEYFSETQRNKGNFPGRFSGRQFSNSRSEMNVSTLELGDSALYLCASSLDPGGRQPQHFGDGTRLSIL.

The gene calls are TRBV5-4 and TRBJ2-1; TRBD2 aligns across 11 bases. Germline V lookup: CDR1 SGHNT, CDR2 YYREEE (reference sequence). CDR3 length: 16 amino acids. V gave up 0 bases and J gave up 6 bases; unmatched junction bases: 5. For the CDR3, the DNA is TGTGCCAGCAGCTTGGCGCTAGCGGGAGGATCCAATGAGCAGTTCTTC. Protein sequence: CASSLALAGGSNEQFF.

The V and J genes are TRBV2 and TRBJ2-2; 7 nucleotides line up with TRBD2. The CDR3 spans 17 residues. Germline CDR1 reads SNHLY; CDR2 reads FYNNEI. The trim removed 0 bases at V and 3 bases at J, leaving 7 bases unmatched. Written as DNA, the CDR3 is TGTGCCAGCAGTGAAGCGGGCGGCCGGGGGGACACCGGGGAGCTGTTTTTT. Amino acid sequence: CASSEAGGRGDTGELFF. Full variable domain (missing parts from reference TRBV2 and TRBJ2-2): EPEVTQTPSHQVTQMGQEVILRCVPISNHLYFYWYRQILGQKVEFLVSFYNNEISEKSEIFDDQFSVERPDGSNFTLKIRSTKLEDSAMYFCASSEAGGRGDTGELFFGEGSRLTVL.

This chain uses TRBV28 with TRBJ1-4, with TRBD1 matching over 7 bases. Unmatched junction bases numbered 4, after V lost 5 bases and J lost 10 bases. The germline CDR1 and CDR2 sequences are MDHEN and SYDVKM. The CDR3 is 12 amino acids. The CDR3 sequence: CASSQTGRKLFF. CDR3 DNA: TGTGCCAGCAGTCAGACAGGGCGAAAACTGTTTTTT.

This sequence joins TRBV19 and TRBJ2-3; 8 bases are shared with TRBD1. Germline V CDR1 and CDR2: LNHDA, SQIVND (reference sequence). The CDR3 has 15 amino acids. V lost 3 bases and J lost 2; bases outside the gene matches: 4. Here the CDR3 DNA reads TGTGCCAGTAGTATCATGACAGGGGCCACAGATACGCAGTATTTT. Its translation is CASSIMTGATDTQYF.

The CDR3 sequence is CASSEGTSHRDTQYF. The CDR3 DNA sequence: TGTGCCAGCAGTGAAGGGACTAGTCATCGAGATACGCAGTATTTT. The rearrangement joins TRBV6-1 to TRBJ2-3, with TRBD2 matching 7 bases. Germline V gives CDR1 MNHNS, CDR2 SASEGT. With 1 base clipped from V and 5 bases from J, the junction kept 6 bases outside the gene matches. The length of the CDR3 is 15 residues.

The chain combines TRBV5-8 with TRBJ2-2; D call uncertain. V lost 3 bases and J 0 bases, leaving 15 bases between the germline ends. CDR1 is SGHTS, CDR2 YDEGEE, per germline. The CDR3 is made up of 17 amino acids. The CDR3 nucleotides are TGTGCCAGCAGCTCTGAAGGAGAGACTTCGAACACCGGGGAGCTGTTTTTT. The encoded protein is CASSSEGETSNTGELFF.

This chain joins TRBV21-1 and TRBJ2-7; TRBD2 is the table's D call and was not checked against the DNA. TRBV21-1 represents a pseudogene. This CDR3 region has 15 residues. The CDR3 spells CASSKDLAGGPEQYF. CDR3 coding DNA: TGTGCCAGCAGCAAAGACTTAGCGGGAGGGCCCGAGCAGTACTTC.

This clone appeared once. This CDR3 reads CASSATGRPYEQYF. Written as DNA, the CDR3 is TGCGCCAGCAGCGCGACAGGGAGACCCTACGAGCAGTACTTC. V is TRBV5-1 and J is TRBJ2-7; 7 nucleotides line up with TRBD1. The CDR3 consists of 14 residues. Germline V gene lookup returns CDR1 SGHRS and CDR2 YFSETQ. Germline trimming cut 4 bases from V and 2 bases from J; bases unmatched to any gene: 6.

This chain links TRBV2 with TRBJ1-1, with D unresolved. From germline, CDR1 is SNHLY and CDR2 FYNNEI. The CDR3 extends over 13 amino acids. V lost 2 bases and J 3 bases, leaving 7 bases between the germline ends. This CDR3 is CASSEKRDTEAFF. The CDR3 bases are TGTGCCAGCAGTGAAAAGAGGGACACTGAAGCTTTCTTT.

The rearrangement links TRBV5-1 to TRBJ1-1; TRBD1 aligns across 7 bases. CDR3 length: 17 amino acids. Trimming removed 4 bases from V and 0 bases from J; junction bases left unmatched: 12. Per the germline V gene, CDR1 is SGHRS and CDR2 is YFSETQ. CDR3 sequence: CASSPDPTGPMNTEAFF. DNA for the CDR3: TGCGCCAGCAGCCCGGATCCGACAGGGCCCATGAACACTGAAGCTTTCTTT.

This chain joins TRBV29-1 and TRBJ2-4; tentatively, D is TRBD2 (6 bases). CDR3 size: 14 residues. Per germline, CDR1 SQVTM and CDR2 ANQGSEA. V lost 7 bases to trimming and J lost 10 bases, with 23 bases between them. The CDR3 protein is CSAHSVVGGSIQYF. The CDR3 DNA reads as TGCAGCGCGCACTCCGTCGTGGGAGGATCTATTCAGTACTTC.

The chain is built from TRBV5-1 and TRBJ2-1; 8 bases line up with TRBD2. In germline, CDR1 is SGHRS, CDR2 YFSETQ. The CDR3 is 15 residues long. The trim removed 0 bases at V and 4 bases at J, leaving 3 bases unmatched. DNA of the CDR3: TGCGCCAGCAGCTTGGTTAGCGGGGTGTACAATGAGCAGTTCTTC. This encodes CASSLVSGVYNEQFF.